Below are 6 T cell receptor beta chains sequenced from a single sample in a study of blood T cell repertoires in COVID-19. Profiled with immunoSEQ multiplex PCR; TCRdb holds only in-frame clones, not every one. The sample yields 430,000 or so clones, approximately 88% seen once. Sequencing was performed on PBMCs or T cells enriched from blood (not recorded which). These receptors all stem from a woman between 40 and 55 years old who had recovered from COVID-19.

The chain is built from TRBV6-5 and TRBJ2-5; 9 positions match TRBD1. The germline gives CDR1 MNHEY, CDR2 SVGAGI. This CDR3 has 14 residues. V lost 2 bases and J lost 4; bases outside the gene matches: 2. CDR3 amino acids: CASSYGTGLETQYF. CDR3 sequence (DNA): TGTGCCAGCAGTTACGGGACAGGGTTAGAGACCCAGTACTTC.

This clone was found once. Germline and junction disagree at one end, which may indicate a read error. The chain couples TRBV2 to TRBJ1-4; no clear D gene. Per germline, CDR1 SNHLY and CDR2 FYNNEI. The CDR3 spans 14 residues. The CDR3 loop reads CASSEWRLNGKLFF. CDR3 DNA sequence: TGTGCCAGCAGTGAGTGGCGGTTAAATGGAAAACTGTTTTTT.

The chain employs TRBV5-5 and TRBJ2-7, with 10 bases aligning to TRBD1. From germline, CDR1 is SGHKS and CDR2 YYEKEE (reference sequence). The CDR3 loop spans 14 amino acids. Trimming at V came to 4 bases and at J to 4 bases, leaving 5 bases not matched to a gene. The CDR3 DNA follows: TGTGCCAGCAGCATCGGGACAGGGGAGTACGAGCAGTACTTC. This translates into CASSIGTGEYEQYF.

The V call is TRBV7-9, the J call TRBJ2-2, with D possibly being TRBD1 (6 bases). Germline V gives CDR1 SEHNR, CDR2 FQNEAQ (reference sequence). This CDR3 contains 16 residues. V lost 6 bases, J lost 5 bases, and 19 bases lay in between. This CDR3 reads CASRLPQVQGTGELFF. CDR3 bases: TGTGCCAGCAGACTCCCTCAGGTCCAGGGGACCGGGGAGCTGTTTTTT.

The gene calls are TRBV27 and TRBJ2-7; D possibly corresponds to TRBD1 (6 bases). V shed 6 bases and J shed 3 bases, with 12 bases lying between them. This CDR3 comprises 13 residues. Germline CDR1 and CDR2: MNHEY and SMNVEV (reference sequence). CDR3 amino acids: CASRPQGNYEQYF. DNA of the CDR3: TGTGCCAGCAGACCACAGGGAAACTACGAGCAGTACTTC.

The chain couples TRBV6-5 to TRBJ1-5, with a tentative D call TRBD1 (5 bases). Germline V CDR1 and CDR2: MNHEY, SVGAGI. This CDR3 comprises 14 residues. V was clipped by 5 bases and J by 3 bases, with 11 bases between them. The CDR3 DNA sequence: TGTGCCAGCAGTACCACGGGACTCAATCAGCCCCAGCATTTT. This codes for CASSTTGLNQPQHF.